The clone carrying this T cell receptor (beta chain) was picked up a small number of times. Deletions cut 4 bases from V and 5 bases from J, with 12 bases between. The CDR3 sequence is 15 residues long. Germline loops: CDR1 SGHVS, CDR2 FNYEAQ. MiXCR, applied by TCRdb to the 5' RACE reads, yields one record per CDR3 protein. The sample includes hundreds of thousands of distinct CDR3 sequences, roughly a tenth seen only once; the top ten take about 5.5%. This specimen comes from a study of identical twins. The specimen sequenced was memory (CD45RO+) T cells sorted from blood. The TCR was taken from a young woman in good health. This chain links TRBV7-6 with TRBJ1-6; D is possibly TRBD1 (5 bases). The CDR3 coding sequence is TGTGCCAGCAGCTCCGACAGAGTAGATAATTCACCCCTCCACTTT. Translation gives CASSSDRVDNSPLHF.